These 14 T cell receptor beta chains came from one sample sequenced in a study of cytomegalovirus exposure and HLA in healthy donors (dated by TCRdb to the late 2010s). Receptor libraries were prepared by the immunoSEQ multiplex PCR assay. For the multiplex PCR, a mixture combining 60 forward primers for TCR Vbeta segments and 13 reverse primers for TCR Jbeta segments was used. TCRdb re-hosts the immuneACCESS table, in-frame sequences only. Its copies lack some clones; in the studies checked, an unresolved V gene accounts for under half of them, and the cause for the rest is not known. The sample table shows 150,000 to 200,000 clones, and 65% to 80% are seen once. The ten largest make up 2.6% of the sample. Sequencing was done on a sample of PBMCs. The origin of the receptors is a woman aged 40 to 49 in good health and CMV-seropositive.

The count of this clone is one. This chain links TRBV19 with TRBJ2-2; 8 bases line up with TRBD1. The V gene end was trimmed by 5 bases and the J gene end by 4 bases; junction bases not matched to a gene: 3. The CDR3 is 14 residues long. CDR1 is LNHDA and CDR2 is SQIVND in the germline V gene (reference sequence). Here the CDR3 reads CASSQGASTGELFF. The CDR3, as DNA: TGTGCCAGTAGTCAGGGGGCGTCCACCGGGGAGCTGTTTTTT.

This chain links TRBV6-6 with TRBJ1-2; D remains unclear. This CDR3 has 14 residues. Germline V gene sequence: CDR1 MNHNY, CDR2 SVGAGI (reference sequence). V lost 3 bases, J lost 6 bases, and 14 bases lay in between. CDR3: CASSYREAGDGYTF. The CDR3 coding sequence is TGTGCCAGCAGTTATCGGGAGGCAGGAGATGGCTACACCTTC.

The CDR3 sequence: CASSGSRGQPDNEQFF. The CDR3 coding sequence is TGTGCCAGCAGTGGGAGTAGGGGGCAACCGGACAATGAGCAGTTCTTC. The V gene is TRBV6-1, the J gene TRBJ2-1, with 7 bases identical to TRBD1. The ends lost 4 bases at V and 5 bases at J; junction bases unmatched: 11. This CDR3 is 16 amino acids long. Germline-derived CDR1 and CDR2 are MNHNS and SASEGT.

V gene TRBV4-3 combines with J gene TRBJ2-5; 9 bases match TRBD2. The CDR3 loop spans 17 amino acids. Germline trimming cut 0 bases from V and 0 bases from J; bases unmatched to any gene: 5. Per germline, CDR1 LGHNA and CDR2 YSLEER. The CDR3 region is CASSQDISGGNQETQYF. DNA for the CDR3: TGCGCCAGCAGCCAAGATATAAGCGGGGGGAACCAAGAGACCCAGTACTTC.

This clone was detected a few times. Other DNA sequences in the sample encode the same CDR3. This chain joins TRBV28 and TRBJ2-1; TRBD2 might be the D (6 bases). The CDR3 covers 15 residues. V was trimmed by 4 bases and J by 4 bases, leaving 14 bases between them. In germline, CDR1 is MDHEN, CDR2 SYDVKM. CDR3 sequence: CASSSTGLNYNEQFF. The DNA for the CDR3 is TGTGCCAGCAGTTCGACGGGACTTAATTACAATGAGCAGTTCTTC.

The genes are TRBV7-9 and TRBJ2-7; perhaps TRBD2 as D (6 bases). The CDR3 runs 12 residues. From germline, CDR1 is SEHNR and CDR2 FQNEAQ (reference sequence). With 8 bases removed from V and 5 bases from J, the gap between germline ends came to 13 bases. The DNA for the CDR3 is TGTGCCAGCTCCGGGGGAAACGACGAGCAGTACTTC. It is translated as CASSGGNDEQYF.

The chain links TRBV9 to TRBJ1-3, with D unresolved. From germline, CDR1 is SGDLS and CDR2 YYNGEE. The CDR3 is 16 amino acids. V was cut by 0 bases and J by 4 bases, with 14 bases left in between. CDR3 DNA sequence: TGTGCCAGCAGCGTAGGTATCGACCGGGGAGGAAACACCATATATTTT. This translates into CASSVGIDRGGNTIYF.

The rearrangement links TRBV7-2 to TRBJ1-1; 7 nucleotides align to TRBD1. V gave up 7 bases and J gave up 2 bases; unmatched junction bases: 7. Looked up from germline, CDR1 is SGHTA and CDR2 is FQGNSA. The CDR3 runs 14 residues. CDR3 bases: TGTGCCAGCACCCCGGACAGGAGCAACACTGAAGCTTTCTTT. Translating it yields CASTPDRSNTEAFF.

V gene TRBV10-2 combines with J gene TRBJ2-2, with D tentatively TRBD2 (5 bases). Trimming removed 7 bases from V and 0 bases from J, with 9 bases in between. Germline CDR1 WSHSY, CDR2 SAAADI. This CDR3 comprises 14 residues. The CDR3 sequence is CASTVASNTGELFF. The CDR3 bases are TGCGCCAGCACTGTAGCGTCGAACACCGGGGAGCTGTTTTTT.

In its sample, this clone was seen once. The chain uses TRBV2 and TRBJ1-2, with no clear D. Germline loops: CDR1 SNHLY, CDR2 FYNNEI. The CDR3 runs 14 residues. V was cut by 0 bases and J by 4 bases, with 9 bases left in between. CDR3 sequence reads: CASSEARGIYGYTF. DNA for the CDR3: TGTGCCAGCAGTGAAGCGCGGGGAATCTATGGCTACACCTTC.

In this sample, this clone turned up once. This chain connects TRBV18 to TRBJ1-4, with 8 bases identical to TRBD1. The CDR3 loop spans 13 amino acids. The germline gives CDR1 KGHSH, CDR2 LQKENI. Trimming cost V 5 bases and J 7 bases; bases outside gene matches: 3. In DNA form, the CDR3 reads TGTGCCAGCTCATCTGGACAGGGTGAAAAACTGTTTTTT. It encodes CASSSGQGEKLFF.

The V call is TRBV28, the J call TRBJ1-5; D might be TRBD1 (5 bases). The CDR3 has 14 residues. Trimming shortened V by 1 base and J by 6 bases, and 10 bases separated the two germline ends. CDR1 is MDHEN and CDR2 is SYDVKM in the germline V gene. CDR3 protein: CASSLFRVGQPQHF. CDR3 bases: TGTGCCAGCAGTTTATTCAGGGTCGGTCAGCCCCAGCATTTT.

The rearrangement joins TRBV7-2 to TRBJ1-1; D is ambiguous. The germline gives CDR1 SGHTA, CDR2 FQGNSA. Trimming stripped 2 bases from V and 1 base from J, with 5 bases between. CDR3 length: 13 amino acids. CDR3 protein: CASSLQENTEAFF. For the CDR3, the DNA is TGTGCCAGCAGCTTACAGGAGAACACTGAAGCTTTCTTT.

V gene TRBV7-2 combines with J gene TRBJ2-1, with a possible D match to TRBD1 (5 bases). Trimming took off 5 bases at V and 0 bases at J, with 8 bases between the two ends. This CDR3 region has 14 residues. Germline loops: CDR1 SGHTA, CDR2 FQGNSA. The CDR3 coding sequence is TGTGCCAGCAGCCGGACATTCTCCTACAATGAGCAGTTCTTC. Protein: CASSRTFSYNEQFF.